These 13 T cell receptor beta chains share one sample of origin, sequenced in a study of blood T cells in healthy people across ages. A sample-barcoded 5' primer and a J-beta primer mix were used in a second PCR of roughly 6 to 11 cycles. Each CDR3 protein is one row after TCRdb ran MiXCR on the 5' RACE reads. The sample lists about 1 million distinct CDR3 sequences; around 45% were seen once. Source material: blood. The source of these receptors is a woman aged 60-75 years in good health.

This clonotype was observed a few times. This chain joins TRBV20-1 and TRBJ2-7, with unresolved D. Germline loops: CDR1 DFQATT, CDR2 SNEGSKA (reference sequence). The CDR3 is 12 amino acids. Between the trimmed V and J ends, which lost 0 bases and 1 base, there was a span of 4 bases. The CDR3, as DNA: TGCAGTGCTAGAGACGAATCCTACGAGCAGTACTTC. Its translation is CSARDESYEQYF.

This clonotype was seen a few times. This chain connects TRBV6-2 or TRBV6-3 to TRBJ2-7; 10 bases are shared with TRBD2. V shed 8 bases and J 6 bases; nucleotides not matched to a gene: 13. The CDR3 runs to 15 residues. Germline CDR1 and CDR2: MNHEY and SVGEGT. The CDR3 loop is CASRVLAGVLLEQYF. CDR3 in DNA: TGTGCCAGCCGGGTCCTAGCGGGAGTCCTTCTCGAGCAGTACTTC.

Of note for this clonotype: A single base separates this from a much larger clone, so it may be a read error. The chain employs TRBV12-3 or TRBV12-4 and TRBJ2-5; D may be TRBD2 (6 bases). The V end lost 4 bases, the J end lost 6 bases, and 12 bases lay between the germline ends. The CDR3 extends over 13 amino acids. CDR3 DNA: TGTGCCAGCAGTTCCGGGGGAGTGCAGACCCAGTACTTC. It specifies CASSSGGVQTQYF.

The V and J genes are TRBV27 and TRBJ1-5; 7 nucleotides line up with TRBD1. Per the germline V gene, CDR1 is MNHEY and CDR2 is SMNVEV (reference sequence). This CDR3 has 17 residues. V shed 4 bases and J 5 bases; nucleotides not matched to a gene: 14. This CDR3 is CASSSGSGDSLYQPQHF. CDR3 in DNA: TGTGCCAGCAGTTCGGGTTCGGGGGACAGCCTCTATCAGCCCCAGCATTTT.

The genes are TRBV7-9 and TRBJ2-3; D assignment may be TRBD1 or TRBD2 (5 bases each). The length of the CDR3 is 13 residues. The V and J ends lost 5 bases and 5 bases respectively, with 11 bases between them. Per germline, CDR1 SEHNR and CDR2 FQNEAQ (reference sequence). The CDR3 spells CASSPEGKDTQYF. CDR3 nucleotide sequence: TGTGCCAGCAGCCCAGAGGGGAAAGATACGCAGTATTTT.

The chain has TRBV15 and TRBJ2-7; the match to TRBD1 covers 9 bases. Germline lookup yields CDR1 LNHNV and CDR2 YYDKDF (reference sequence). The V segment lost 5 bases and the J segment 5 bases; nucleotides outside the gene matches: 19. CDR3 length equals 18 residues. CDR3 nucleotides: TGTGCCACCAGCCGACCGGGACAGGGAACGGCGGGCTTTAACGAGCAGTACTTC. Encoded protein: CATSRPGQGTAGFNEQYF.

V usage is TRBV21-1 and J usage is TRBJ1-6; the table's TRBD1 call for D was not verified on the DNA. TRBV21-1 is described as a pseudogene. The CDR3 has 15 amino acids. CDR3 nucleotides: TGTGCCAGCAGCTCCCGGGACAGGGGGAGTTCACCCCTCCACTTT. Translated: CASSSRDRGSSPLHF.

This clonotype turned up a few times. The chain has TRBV15 and TRBJ2-1; TRBD1 might be the D (7 bases). Looked up from germline, CDR1 is LNHNV and CDR2 is YYDKDF (reference sequence). The V and J ends lost 0 bases and 10 bases respectively, with 13 bases between them. The CDR3 spans 14 residues. The chain's CDR3 is CATSRDQGGREQFF. In DNA, the CDR3 is TGTGCCACCAGCAGAGATCAGGGGGGAAGGGAGCAGTTCTTC.

The V gene is TRBV12-3 or TRBV12-4, the J gene TRBJ2-3; D not resolved. Deletions cut 3 bases from V and 0 bases from J, with 13 bases between. CDR3 length: 16 amino acids. CDR3 sequence (DNA): TGTGCCAGCAGTTTTGGTCGGGCGGCTAGCACAGATACGCAGTATTTT. It codes for CASSFGRAASTDTQYF.

The chain couples TRBV4-1 to TRBJ1-5; 8 bases fit TRBD1. Germline loops: CDR1 MGHRA, CDR2 YSYEKL. The CDR3 is 16 amino acids. Germline trimming cut 0 bases from V and 10 bases from J; bases unmatched to any gene: 11. DNA for the CDR3: TGCGCCAGCAGCCAAGACGACAGGGGCGGAAGAAATCCCCAGCATTTT. Protein: CASSQDDRGGRNPQHF.

The chain links TRBV12-3 or TRBV12-4 to TRBJ1-1; TRBD1 matches 9 bases. This CDR3 comprises 15 residues. V shed 5 bases and J 2 bases; nucleotides not matched to a gene: 6. CDR3 sequence: CASSPIQGANTEAFF. The CDR3, as DNA: TGTGCCAGCAGTCCGATACAGGGGGCTAACACTGAAGCTTTCTTT.

The chain uses TRBV2 and TRBJ2-7; maybe TRBD2 (6 bases). The CDR3 has 15 amino acids. Germline V lookup: CDR1 SNHLY, CDR2 FYNNEI. V lost 1 base and J 0 bases, leaving 10 bases between the germline ends. The CDR3 DNA reads as TGTGCCAGCAGTGAAGGGGGAGGAACCTCCTACGAGCAGTACTTC. It is translated as CASSEGGGTSYEQYF.

This clonotype has just one count. This chain links TRBV6-1 with TRBJ2-4, with D possibly being TRBD1 (5 bases). The V end was cut by 7 bases, the J end by 9 bases, with 16 bases between. This CDR3 has 13 residues. Looked up from germline, CDR1 is MNHNS and CDR2 is SASEGT. CDR3 in amino acids: CASKDQGLSIQYF. The CDR3 coding sequence is TGTGCCAGCAAAGATCAGGGATTGAGCATTCAGTACTTC.